These 23 T cell receptor beta chains were sequenced from one sample in a study of blood T cell repertoires in COVID-19. Method: immunoSEQ multiplex PCR; TCRdb's copy keeps in-frame clones and lacks some. The data show under 80,000 clones, approximately 73% seen once. The specimen sequenced was peripheral blood. The receptors here all came from a man in his sixties with COVID-19, enrolled during active disease.

This clone showed up just a few times. The chain employs TRBV27 and TRBJ1-2, with 7 bases aligning to TRBD1. The CDR3 is 15 amino acids. Germline lookup yields CDR1 MNHEY and CDR2 SMNVEV (reference sequence). Unmatched junction bases numbered 7, after V lost 6 bases and J lost 0 bases. The CDR3 nucleotides read TGTGCCAGCAGCAAGGGGGCAGCTCCTAACTATGGCTACACCTTC. Amino acid sequence: CASSKGAAPNYGYTF.

The CDR3 spells CASTGELGIYEQFF. The DNA for the CDR3 is TGTGCCAGCACTGGGGAGCTGGGGATTTATGAGCAGTTCTTC. The rearrangement links TRBV6-6 to TRBJ2-1; D may be TRBD2 (5 bases). The CDR3 runs 14 residues. Trimming left V 7 bases short and J 8 bases short, with 18 bases between. Germline CDR1 MNHNY, CDR2 SVGAGI (reference sequence).

The rearrangement uses TRBV7-3 and TRBJ2-3; D is possibly TRBD2 (7 bases). The V end was cut by 2 bases, the J end by 4 bases, with 10 bases between. Per germline, CDR1 SGHTA and CDR2 FQGTGA. The CDR3 runs to 14 residues. The CDR3 protein is CASSLGGAPDTQYF. The CDR3 DNA sequence: TGTGCCAGCAGCTTAGGGGGGGCCCCAGATACGCAGTATTTT.

This sequence joins TRBV4-1 and TRBJ2-5, with D hard to call. CDR3 length: 14 amino acids. Looked up from germline, CDR1 is MGHRA and CDR2 is YSYEKL. V was pared by 1 base and J by 4 bases, with 10 bases between. The CDR3 loop reads CASSQGPFPETQYF. In nucleotides, the CDR3 is TGCGCCAGCAGCCAAGGGCCTTTCCCAGAGACCCAGTACTTC.

The chain has TRBV5-4 and TRBJ1-4; 7 bases match TRBD1. This CDR3 comprises 15 residues. Germline V gives CDR1 SGHNT, CDR2 YYREEE (reference sequence). V gave up 4 bases and J gave up 8 bases; unmatched junction bases: 11. The CDR3 sequence: CASSVRTGTAEKLFF. CDR3 DNA sequence: TGTGCCAGCAGCGTTAGGACCGGGACAGCGGAAAAACTGTTTTTT. Full variable domain (rest looked up from reference TRBV5-4 and TRBJ1-4): ETGVTQSPTHLIKTRGQQVTLRCSSQSGHNTVSWYQQALGQGPQFIFQYYREEENGRGNFPPRFSGLQFPNYSSELNVNALELDDSALYLCASSVRTGTAEKLFFGSGTQLSVL.

The chain is built from TRBV7-9 and TRBJ2-7; TRBD2 agrees at 12 bases. J was trimmed by 2 bases and V by 5 bases; bases with no gene match: 10. Per germline, CDR1 SEHNR and CDR2 FQNEAQ (reference sequence). This CDR3 comprises 17 residues. The DNA for the CDR3 is TGTGCCAGCAGCCCGACAGTAACTAGCGGGAGGACCTACGAGCAGTACTTC. It encodes CASSPTVTSGRTYEQYF.

A few counts support this clone. The V call is TRBV3-1 (or the pseudogene TRBV3-2), the J call TRBJ2-1; D might be TRBD2 (5 bases). Germline V gene lookup returns CDR1 LGHDT and CDR2 YNNKEL (reference sequence). This CDR3 region has 13 residues. Trimming removed 1 base from V and 12 bases from J, with 13 bases in between. The CDR3 loop is CASSQVPASGQFF. In nucleotides, the CDR3 is TGTGCCAGCAGCCAAGTCCCGGCAAGCGGGCAGTTCTTC.

J is TRBJ1-6 and V is TRBV5-1, with D possibly TRBD1 on 5 matching bases. The CDR3 length is 15 residues. V shed 0 bases and J shed 10 bases, with 14 bases lying between them. Germline CDR1 reads SGHRS; CDR2 reads YFSETQ. The CDR3 region is CASSLGGRVESPLHF. The CDR3 bases are TGCGCCAGCAGCTTGGGGGGCAGGGTAGAATCACCCCTCCACTTT.

In its sample, this clone was seen once. This chain connects TRBV3-1 (or the pseudogene TRBV3-2) to TRBJ2-3; TRBD2 might be the D (6 bases). CDR3 length equals 14 residues. V gave up 3 bases and J gave up 5 bases, with 12 bases separating them. The germline gives CDR1 LGHDT, CDR2 YNNKEL (reference sequence). The CDR3 loop reads CASSHHARGDTQYF. CDR3 nucleotide sequence: TGTGCCAGCAGCCACCACGCGCGGGGAGATACGCAGTATTTT.

The chain recombines TRBV30 with TRBJ2-1, with 7 positions matching TRBD2. V was clipped by 3 bases and J by 4 bases; unmatched bases: 9. This CDR3 comprises 15 residues. Germline CDR1 GTSNPN, CDR2 SVGIG (reference sequence). CDR3 sequence: CAWRRGGPGYNEQFF. The CDR3 DNA sequence: TGTGCCTGGAGACGGGGAGGGCCAGGGTACAATGAGCAGTTCTTC. The full variable domain, rest sourced from reference TRBV30 and TRBJ2-1, is SQTIHQWPATLVQPVGSPLSLECTVEGTSNPNLYWYRQAAGRGLQLLFYSVGIGQISSEVPQNLSASRPQDRQFILSSKKLLLSDSGFYLCAWRRGGPGYNEQFFGPGTRLTVL.

This chain joins TRBV3-1 (or the pseudogene TRBV3-2) and TRBJ1-2; no clear D. The V end was cut by 0 bases, the J end by 8 bases, with 16 bases between. The germline gives CDR1 LGHDT, CDR2 YNNKEL (reference sequence). This CDR3 comprises 15 residues. CDR3 sequence: CASSQDLGRPMGYTF. The CDR3 DNA sequence: TGTGCCAGCAGCCAAGATTTGGGCCGGCCCATGGGCTACACCTTC.

This clone turned up a few times. This chain joins TRBV19 and TRBJ2-7; 7 positions match TRBD1. This CDR3 is 14 amino acids long. V was clipped by 6 bases and J by 3 bases; unmatched bases: 8. The germline V gene has CDR1 LNHDA and CDR2 SQIVND (reference sequence). The CDR3 region has the DNA TGTGCCAGTAGCCTGACAGGGAATTTCTACGAGCAGTACTTC. Its translation is CASSLTGNFYEQYF. Combining the CDR3 with reference TRBV19 and TRBJ2-7 gives the whole variable domain DGGITQSPKYLFRKEGQNVTLSCEQNLNHDAMYWYRQDPGQGLRLIYYSQIVNDFQKGDIAEGYSVSREKKESFPLTVTSAQKNPTAFYLCASSLTGNFYEQYFGPGTRLTVT.

This chain joins TRBV13 and TRBJ1-2, with 8 nucleotides matching TRBD1. V was clipped by 5 bases and J by 8 bases; unmatched bases: 7. CDR3 length: 13 residues. Germline V CDR1 and CDR2: PRHDT, FYEKMQ (reference sequence). CDR3 protein: CASSIQGVWGYTF. CDR3 coding DNA: TGTGCCAGCAGCATACAGGGGGTGTGGGGCTACACCTTC.

This rearrangement joins TRBV6-5 to TRBJ1-2; D gene uncertain. The V gene lost 5 bases and the J gene lost 6 bases, with 19 bases spanning the gap. The CDR3 is made up of 15 amino acids. Germline V gene data show CDR1 as MNHEY and CDR2 as SVGAGI. The CDR3 reads CASSTPDRGLDGYTF. The CDR3 DNA follows: TGTGCCAGCAGTACCCCTGATCGGGGTTTGGATGGCTACACCTTC.

The CDR3 protein is CASSFTSGDTSPLHF. DNA for the CDR3: TGTGCCAGCAGTTTCACCTCCGGGGACACTTCTCCCCTCCACTTT. This chain connects TRBV6-2 or TRBV6-3 to TRBJ1-6; possible D gene TRBD1, 6 bases. Germline CDR1 is MNHEY and CDR2 is SVGEGT. V dropped 4 bases and J dropped 13 bases, with 20 bases sitting between them. The CDR3 is 15 amino acids.

This clone was seen more than once but under ten times. The chain recombines TRBV28 with TRBJ1-5, with D perhaps TRBD1 (5 bases). CDR1 and CDR2 (germline): MDHEN, SYDVKM. Trimming left V 3 bases short and J 6 bases short, with 12 bases between. The CDR3 spans 14 residues. DNA for the CDR3: TGTGCCAGCAGTTTGACAGCTTGGACTCAGCCCCAGCATTTT. Translation: CASSLTAWTQPQHF.

This chain's CDR3 is CASSRESSYEQYF. CDR3 nucleotide sequence: TGTGCCAGCAGTCGGGAAAGCTCCTACGAGCAGTACTTC. The chain recombines TRBV6-5 with TRBJ2-7, with D perhaps TRBD2 (5 bases). Deletions cut 5 bases from V and 0 bases from J, with 8 bases between. The CDR3 totals 13 residues. Germline V lookup: CDR1 MNHEY, CDR2 SVGAGI.

This clone is a singleton in its sample. The chain uses TRBV28 and TRBJ1-5; 9 nucleotides agree with TRBD1. Looked up from germline, CDR1 is MDHEN and CDR2 is SYDVKM. The V gene end was trimmed by 5 bases and the J gene end by 5 bases; junction bases not matched to a gene: 7. This CDR3 is 15 amino acids long. The CDR3 spells CASSITTGGHQPQHF. In DNA form, the CDR3 reads TGTGCCAGCAGTATTACTACAGGGGGCCATCAGCCCCAGCATTTT.

The chain has TRBV5-6 and TRBJ2-7, with 10 bases lining up with TRBD1. Germline loops: CDR1 SGHDT, CDR2 YYEEEE. V dropped 5 bases and J dropped 6; count of bases not matched to a gene: 11. This CDR3 spans 15 amino acids. CDR3 coding DNA: TGTGCCAGCAGATCTATACGACAGGGGGCTGGCGAGCAGTACTTC. It specifies CASRSIRQGAGEQYF.

The genes are TRBV5-6 and TRBJ1-1; no firm D call. Germline V CDR1 and CDR2: SGHDT, YYEEEE. The V end was cut by 1 base, the J end by 0 bases, with 7 bases between. The length of the CDR3 is 14 residues. For the CDR3, the DNA is TGTGCCAGCAGCTTGAGCGGCTTGAACACTGAAGCTTTCTTT. Amino acids: CASSLSGLNTEAFF.

As regards this clone: At the DNA level, this CDR3 is encoded by other sequences in the same sample as well. This chain links TRBV11-2 with TRBJ1-5, with 7 bases fitting TRBD1. V lost 1 base, J lost 6 bases, and 3 bases stayed unmatched. This CDR3 is 14 amino acids long. Germline lookup yields CDR1 SGHAT and CDR2 FQNNGV. As DNA, the CDR3 is TGTGCCAGCAGCTTAGGACAGGGCGGTCAGCCCCAGCATTTT. It is translated as CASSLGQGGQPQHF.

This chain links TRBV25-1 with TRBJ2-7, with D perhaps TRBD1 (6 bases). V was clipped by 6 bases and J by 5 bases, with 17 bases between them. Germline V gives CDR1 MGHDK, CDR2 SYGVNS. There are 14 residues in the CDR3. The CDR3, as DNA: TGTGCCAGCAGGGAAAATGGGGGCTTCAACGAGCAGTACTTC. Protein: CASRENGGFNEQYF.

The V and J genes are TRBV25-1 and TRBJ1-1, with D possibly matching TRBD1 (6 bases). Germline loops: CDR1 MGHDK, CDR2 SYGVNS. Trimming pared 6 bases from V and 10 bases from J, leaving 15 bases between. CDR3 length: 12 amino acids. CDR3: CASSRRGGGAFF. CDR3 nucleotide sequence: TGTGCCAGCAGCAGAAGGGGGGGAGGAGCTTTCTTT.